These 26 T cell receptor beta chains were sequenced from one sample in a study of cytomegalovirus exposure and HLA in healthy donors. Primers for the PCR totalled 60 Vbeta and 13 Jbeta. Only in-frame clones appear in the TCRdb table, and some are missing; sequencing was by immunoSEQ multiplex PCR. The sample lists about 180,000 clones, more than 60% seen once, with roughly 3.7% in the top ten. Sample: PBMCs. The receptors here all came from a woman in her sixties or seventies in good health and CMV-seropositive.

The chain combines TRBV19 with TRBJ2-3, with TRBD1 identical over 7 bases. V was pared by 1 base and J by 4 bases, with 5 bases of the junction left unmatched. The germline gives CDR1 LNHDA, CDR2 SQIVND (reference sequence). The CDR3 is made up of 15 amino acids. The CDR3 is CASSIGYRGSDTQYF. The DNA of the CDR3 is TGTGCCAGTAGTATAGGGTACAGGGGTTCAGATACGCAGTATTTT. The whole variable domain, remainder taken from reference TRBV19 and TRBJ2-3, is DGGITQSPKYLFRKEGQNVTLSCEQNLNHDAMYWYRQDPGQGLRLIYYSQIVNDFQKGDIAEGYSVSREKKESFPLTVTSAQKNPTAFYLCASSIGYRGSDTQYFGPGTRLTVL.

The chain employs TRBV5-4 and TRBJ1-4; no firm D call. Germline assignment: CDR1 SGHNT and CDR2 YYREEE (reference sequence). This CDR3 region has 12 residues. V lost 7 bases to trimming and J lost 6 bases, with 10 bases between them. The CDR3 nucleotides read TGTGCCAGCGGTCGGAGAGATGAAAAACTGTTTTTT. This encodes CASGRRDEKLFF.

This chain connects TRBV9 to TRBJ1-1; the match to TRBD1 covers 7 bases. CDR1 is SGDLS, CDR2 YYNGEE, per germline. This CDR3 has 16 residues. With 5 bases clipped from V and 0 bases from J, the junction kept 10 bases outside the gene matches. CDR3 sequence: CASSDRQGLMNTEAFF. For the CDR3, the DNA is TGTGCCAGCAGTGATAGACAGGGTCTCATGAACACTGAAGCTTTCTTT.

This chain uses TRBV28 with TRBJ2-5; D is perhaps TRBD2 (5 bases). This CDR3 has 13 amino acids. V was cut by 6 bases and J by 2 bases, with 10 bases left in between. The germline V gene encodes CDR1 MDHEN and CDR2 SYDVKM. This chain's CDR3 is CASREAPQETQYF. The CDR3 coding sequence is TGTGCCAGCAGGGAGGCCCCACAAGAGACCCAGTACTTC.

The rearrangement joins TRBV7-9 to TRBJ2-3; TRBD2 agrees at 10 bases. This CDR3 is built from 16 residues. Trimming removed 2 bases from V and 1 base from J; junction bases left unmatched: 3. CDR1 is SEHNR and CDR2 is FQNEAQ in the germline V gene (reference sequence). The DNA for the CDR3 is TGTGCCAGCAGCTTATCTAGCGGGGGAGGCACAGATACGCAGTATTTT. Its protein is CASSLSSGGGTDTQYF.

This chain joins TRBV5-1 and TRBJ2-7, with 8 bases that match TRBD2. This CDR3 is 14 amino acids long. V was clipped by 4 bases and J by 5 bases; unmatched bases: 8. Germline assignment: CDR1 SGHRS and CDR2 YFSETQ. The CDR3 nucleotides are TGCGCCAGCAGCCCCAGGGGACTAGGGGACGAGCAGTACTTC. Encoded protein: CASSPRGLGDEQYF.

The CDR3, as DNA: TGTGCCAGCTCACCAAGTACCAGGGTAGGAGACGAGCAGTACTTC. Protein product: CASSPSTRVGDEQYF. The chain recombines TRBV18 with TRBJ2-7; the D gene is possibly TRBD1 (5 bases). Germline CDR1 and CDR2: KGHSH and LQKENI. Deletions cut 2 bases from V and 5 bases from J, with 16 bases between. The length of the CDR3 is 15 residues.

A word on this clone: One junction end disagrees with the germline gene, perhaps due to a read error. V and J are TRBV10-3 and TRBJ2-6; D is perhaps TRBD1 (5 bases). This CDR3 spans 15 amino acids. Germline assignment: CDR1 ENHRY and CDR2 SYGVKD. The CDR3 region has the DNA TGTGCCATCAGTGGGCAGGTATCTGGGGCCAACGGCCTGACTTTC. Translating it yields CAISGQVSGANGLTF.

V usage is TRBV6-1 and J usage is TRBJ2-2; D might be TRBD2 (6 bases). The CDR3 has 16 residues. V gave up 0 bases and J gave up 4 bases, with 12 bases separating them. The V gene's germline CDR1 is MNHNS and CDR2 SASEGT. The CDR3 coding sequence is TGTGCCAGCAGTGAAGCGCGGTCGCGGGGCACCGGGGAGCTGTTTTTT. It specifies CASSEARSRGTGELFF.

The chain uses TRBV11-2 and TRBJ2-3; TRBD2 agrees at 7 bases. The CDR3 spans 14 residues. J gave up 2 bases and V 1 base, and 0 bases lay outside the gene matches. CDR1 is SGHAT, CDR2 FQNNGV, per germline. CDR3 DNA: TGTGCCAGCAGCTTAGGGGACTACACAGATACGCAGTATTTT. This gives the protein CASSLGDYTDTQYF.

The chain recombines TRBV6-6 with TRBJ1-2; 9 positions agree with TRBD1. The germline CDR1 and CDR2 sequences are MNHNY and SVGAGI (reference sequence). V trimming: 4 bases; J trimming: 5 bases; junction bases outside the gene matches: 8. This CDR3 contains 15 residues. CDR3 region: CASSSVDRGRYGYTF. The DNA for the CDR3 is TGTGCCAGCAGTTCAGTCGACAGGGGGAGGTATGGCTACACCTTC.

The CDR3 spells CASSLGGSGSETQYF. In DNA form, the CDR3 reads TGTGCCAGCAGCTTAGGTGGTAGCGGGAGTGAGACCCAGTACTTC. The V gene is TRBV7-2, the J gene TRBJ2-5, with 9 positions matching TRBD2. V gave up 1 base and J gave up 5 bases; unmatched junction bases: 5. This CDR3 comprises 15 residues. CDR1 and CDR2 (germline): SGHTA, FQGNSA.

As regards this clone: One end of the junction does not line up with germline, which may come from a read error. The genes are TRBV30 and TRBJ2-6; D is possibly TRBD1 (5 bases). The CDR3 is 17 residues long. The germline CDR1 and CDR2 sequences are GTSNPN and SVGIG (reference sequence). The CDR3 nucleotides are TGTGCCTGGAGATTGGAAGCCAGGTTATTTGGGGCCAACGGCCTGACTTTC. Its protein product is CAWRLEARLFGANGLTF.

This sequence joins TRBV30 and TRBJ2-3, with a possible D match to TRBD2 (5 bases). Trimming removed 0 bases at V and 5 bases at J, with 18 bases between. The CDR3 sequence is 16 residues long. Germline V gene sequence: CDR1 GTSNPN, CDR2 SVGIG (reference sequence). The CDR3 region has the DNA TGTGCCTGGAGTGTTCTCAGCGGAACTTTTGGAGATACGCAGTATTTT. Translating it yields CAWSVLSGTFGDTQYF.

This sequence joins TRBV30 and TRBJ1-1; D uncertain. CDR1 and CDR2 (germline): GTSNPN, SVGIG (reference sequence). CDR3 size: 13 residues. Trimming stripped 3 bases from V and 0 bases from J, with 8 bases between. In DNA form, the CDR3 reads TGTGCCTGGAGCCGTCGGGTGAACACTGAAGCTTTCTTT. Protein sequence: CAWSRRVNTEAFF.

In this sample, this clone turned up once. This rearrangement joins TRBV9 to TRBJ1-1, with D unclear. CDR3 length: 11 residues. The germline V gene has CDR1 SGDLS and CDR2 YYNGEE. With 1 base removed from V and 4 bases from J, the gap between germline ends came to 2 bases. The CDR3 sequence: CASSVLTEAFF. Here the CDR3 DNA reads TGTGCCAGCAGCGTACTCACTGAAGCTTTCTTT.

The genes are TRBV6-5 and TRBJ2-5, with 10 positions matching TRBD2. This CDR3 has 14 amino acids. Germline CDR1 MNHEY, CDR2 SVGAGI. With V trimmed by 4 bases and J by 4 bases, 3 bases remained unmatched. CDR3: CASSSRLAGETQYF. The CDR3 DNA sequence: TGTGCCAGCAGTTCGAGACTAGCGGGAGAGACCCAGTACTTC.

The chain uses TRBV18 and TRBJ2-1, with 11 bases lining up with TRBD2. The V gene end was trimmed by 6 bases and the J gene end by 8 bases; junction bases not matched to a gene: 15. Germline values: CDR1 KGHSH, CDR2 LQKENI. The CDR3 has 17 amino acids. This chain's CDR3 is CASSPNPLAGGTDEQFF. Here the CDR3 DNA reads TGTGCCAGCTCCCCCAACCCTCTAGCGGGGGGCACGGATGAGCAGTTCTTC.

This rearrangement joins TRBV4-1 to TRBJ2-2, with 9 nucleotides matching TRBD1. CDR1 and CDR2 from the germline V gene are MGHRA and YSYEKL. Unmatched junction bases numbered 15, after V lost 3 bases and J lost 1 base. The CDR3 spans 20 residues. CDR3 DNA: TGCGCCAGCAGCCAGTCCCTTAACGGGATGGGACAGGGGAACACCGGGGAGCTGTTTTTT. Its translation: CASSQSLNGMGQGNTGELFF.

CDR3: CAWSGLAGGEQYF. CDR3 DNA: TGTGCCTGGAGTGGCCTAGCGGGAGGTGAGCAGTACTTC. The chain carries TRBV30 and TRBJ2-5; 11 bases match TRBD2. The CDR3 runs 13 residues. The V gene's germline CDR1 is GTSNPN and CDR2 SVGIG (reference sequence). V gave up 1 base and J gave up 11 bases; unmatched junction bases: 6.

This clone was seen only a few times. The V gene is TRBV19, the J gene TRBJ2-2; 7 positions agree with TRBD2. The V gene end was trimmed by 7 bases and the J gene end by 0 bases; junction bases not matched to a gene: 14. Germline loops: CDR1 LNHDA, CDR2 SQIVND (reference sequence). The CDR3 sequence is 18 residues long. CDR3 sequence: CASTPRDYSIPNTGELFF. As DNA, the CDR3 is TGTGCCAGTACCCCCCGGGACTACTCAATACCGAACACCGGGGAGCTGTTTTTT.

The chain links TRBV29-1 to TRBJ1-2; D remains unclear. V was shortened by 5 bases and J by 4 bases, with 8 bases between the two germline ends. The CDR3 spans 11 residues. The germline CDR1 and CDR2 sequences are SQVTM and ANQGSEA. The CDR3 sequence: CSVQMIYGYTF. The CDR3 DNA reads as TGCAGCGTTCAGATGATCTATGGCTACACCTTC.

This sequence joins TRBV6-1 and TRBJ1-4; D call uncertain. Germline V gives CDR1 MNHNS, CDR2 SASEGT. CDR3 length equals 18 residues. V dropped 0 bases and J dropped 0 bases, with 14 bases sitting between them. DNA of the CDR3: TGTGCCAGCAGTGAAGCGCTTCGGACTTCTGCAACTAATGAAAAACTGTTTTTT. The encoded protein is CASSEALRTSATNEKLFF.

This rearrangement joins TRBV2 to TRBJ2-2; 7 bases align to TRBD1. J gave up 0 bases and V 7 bases, and 2 bases lay outside the gene matches. This CDR3 is 14 amino acids long. The germline V gene has CDR1 SNHLY and CDR2 FYNNEI. In nucleotides, the CDR3 is TGTGCCAGCAATGACAGGGCGAACACCGGGGAGCTGTTTTTT. This codes for CASNDRANTGELFF.

V and J are TRBV28 and TRBJ2-7; 11 bases agree with TRBD2. V was pared by 7 bases and J by 0 bases, with 14 bases of the junction left unmatched. This CDR3 region has 18 residues. Germline V gene data show CDR1 as MDHEN and CDR2 as SYDVKM. Written as DNA, the CDR3 is TGTGCCAGCACTTTTAATCCGGGACTAGCGGACCCCTCCTACGAGCAGTACTTC. Encoded protein: CASTFNPGLADPSYEQYF.

This clone was seen a handful of times. The chain carries TRBV7-3 and TRBJ2-3, with 8 bases fitting TRBD2. Germline values: CDR1 SGHTA, CDR2 FQGTGA. The CDR3 is made up of 15 amino acids. V shed 6 bases and J 5 bases; nucleotides not matched to a gene: 10. The CDR3 spells CASRPSGSLGDTQYF. The CDR3 DNA follows: TGTGCCAGCAGACCTAGCGGGTCCTTGGGAGATACGCAGTATTTT.